The TCR beta chain described here comes from a study of cytomegalovirus exposure and HLA in healthy donors. PCR used 60 Vbeta primers and 13 Jbeta primers. TCRdb's table, derived via immunoSEQ multiplex PCR, lists solely in-frame clones and lacks some. The sample has approximately 150,000 clones. After removal of 5 bases from V and 4 bases from J, the junction contained 13 bases not matched to a gene. The CDR3 is 17 residues long. CDR1 and CDR2 (germline): SGHVS, FQNEAQ. Sequencing used PBMCs. This chain joins TRBV7-8 and TRBJ2-3; TRBD1 aligns across 9 bases. The sequence was obtained from a woman in her fifties or sixties in good health and CMV-seronegative. The chain's CDR3 is CASSARRAGTGPDTQYF. The CDR3 DNA sequence: TGTGCCAGCAGCGCGAGACGGGCCGGGACAGGGCCAGATACGCAGTATTTT. The full variable domain, with the rest looked up from reference TRBV7-8 and TRBJ2-3, is GAGVSQSPRYKVAKRGQDVALRCDPISGHVSLFWYQQALGQGPEFLTYFQNEAQLDKSGLPSDRFFAERPEGSVSTLKIQRTQQEDSAVYLCASSARRAGTGPDTQYFGPGTRLTVL.